The present TCR beta chain was sequenced within a study of T-cell memory formation after mild COVID-19. The CDR3 loop spans 15 amino acids. CDR1 is SEHNR and CDR2 is FQNEAQ in the germline V gene (reference sequence). V shed 4 bases, J shed 8 bases, and the junction held 11 bases outside the gene matches. MiXCR, applied by TCRdb to the 5' RACE reads, yields one record per CDR3 protein. In the table there are approximately 350,000 distinct CDR3 sequences, 10% to 15% of which are singletons. V is TRBV7-9 and J is TRBJ1-2, with 9 bases lining up with TRBD1. This sequence originates from a young man who had mild COVID-19 (a few samples of this study predate the infection). Cell type and time point are not known. Material: PBMCs or a T cell subset sorted from them (not recorded which). CDR3: CASSSRGQGLWGYTF. CDR3 in DNA: TGTGCCAGCAGCTCCCGGGGACAGGGTCTATGGGGCTACACCTTC.